This T cell receptor beta chain was identified in a study of vaccination effects on CD4 cells after COVID-19. In regard to this clone: Its antigen is unknown.

CDR1 and CDR2 from the germline V gene are MNHEY and SMNVEV (reference sequence). The V gene lost 3 bases and the J gene lost 2 bases, with 11 bases spanning the gap. CDR3 length: 14 residues. In the ViraFEST assay, antigen-specific CD4+ clonotypes were identified by expansion after peptide-pool stimulation. The culture ran for around nine days, and then CD4+ T cells were isolated. According to PCR results, the person was infected with SARS-CoV-2 between March and December 2020. The protocol was immunoSEQ multiplex PCR, while the TCRdb copy is restricted to in-frame clones and leaves out a portion. There are roughly 25,000 clones in the sample; approximately 80% occur only once, and approximately 16% lies in the top ten.

This specimen consisted of CD4+ T cells from PBMCs cultured with HCoV-NL63 spike peptides, obtained before COVID-19 vaccination. This TCR came from a human donor who had a prior SARS-CoV-2 infection. V usage is TRBV27 and J usage is TRBJ2-7; weak D call: TRBD2 (6 bases). CDR3 in amino acids: CASSFSRLAYEQYF. CDR3 sequence (DNA): TGTGCCAGCAGTTTCTCCCGACTAGCCTACGAGCAGTACTTC.